A single sample is the source of the 4 T cell receptor beta chains below, sequenced in a study of CD8+CD57+ T cells in acquired aplastic anemia. The template used for profiling TCR beta VDJ and CDR3 was genomic DNA. TCRdb re-derived calls from the reads in MiXCR, one entry per CDR3 protein. The sample yields 200,000 or so distinct CDR3 sequences, roughly 64% seen once. Sequencing was done on a sample of sorted CD4+, CD8+, or CD8+CD57+ T cells (not recorded which) from PBMCs. The source is a human donor with severe aplastic anemia or a healthy control (not recorded which).

The chain employs TRBV11-3 and TRBJ2-1; 8 bases line up with TRBD2. The length of the CDR3 is 15 residues. Looked up from germline, CDR1 is SGHNT and CDR2 is YENEEA. With 1 base clipped from V and 2 bases from J, the junction kept 1 base outside the gene matches. The CDR3 DNA reads TGTGCCAGCAGCTTAGTAGCGGGGACCTACAATGAGCAGTTCTTC. It translates to CASSLVAGTYNEQFF.

This clonotype was detected once. The rearrangement joins TRBV2 to TRBJ2-7; 8 positions agree with TRBD1. CDR3 length: 12 amino acids. The germline V gene encodes CDR1 SNHLY and CDR2 FYNNEI. J gave up 5 bases and V 6 bases, and 3 bases lay outside the gene matches. This chain's CDR3 is CASRGQGHEQYF. The CDR3 DNA reads as TGTGCCAGCAGAGGACAGGGCCACGAGCAGTACTTC.

This chain links TRBV10-3 with TRBJ1-5; 9 bases fit TRBD1. The V and J ends lost 10 bases and 0 bases, in that order; junction bases with no gene match: 7. This CDR3 region has 15 residues. Germline-derived CDR1 and CDR2 are ENHRY and SYGVKD. The CDR3 DNA reads as TGTGCCAGCAGGAGGGACAGGGCTAGCAATCAGCCCCAGCATTTT. The encoded protein is CASRRDRASNQPQHF.

This chain joins TRBV12-3 or TRBV12-4 and TRBJ1-2; TRBD1 might be the D (6 bases). Deletions cut 6 bases from V and 6 bases from J, with 14 bases between. CDR3 size: 13 residues. The CDR3 region has the DNA TGTGCCAGCAGGAGGGGGGGGGGGGATGGCTACACCTTC. Translating gives CASRRGGGDGYTF.